The subject of this entry is one T cell receptor (beta chain). The assay was immunoSEQ multiplex PCR, and TCRdb's table has in-frame clones only and misses some. Of 130,000 to 150,000 clones in the sample, 89% were seen once. These data are taken from a study of cytomegalovirus exposure and HLA in healthy donors. It was the roughly 130-subject validation cohort, separate from the roughly 700-subject first cohort, to which the donors belonged. V shed 4 bases and J shed 2 bases, with 11 bases lying between them. Germline V gene sequence: CDR1 SGHAT, CDR2 FQNNGV. This CDR3 spans 14 amino acids. The chain has TRBV11-2 and TRBJ2-5; D call uncertain. The receptor was isolated from a woman between 18 and 29 years old in good health and CMV-seropositive. The specimen sequenced was PBMCs. In nucleotides, the CDR3 is TGTGCCAGCAGCTCCCACCCCAGGCAAGAGACCCAGTACTTC. Translated: CASSSHPRQETQYF.